Sequencing of this T cell receptor (beta chain) was carried out in a study of cytomegalovirus exposure and HLA in healthy donors. About the research overall: Inside one of the first data releases sat about 85 million unique TCRs taken from HLA-typed donors.

Remarks on this clone: Its cognate antigen is unknown.

Germline V gives CDR1 LNHDA, CDR2 SQIVND (reference sequence). Trimming left V 6 bases short and J 7 bases short, with 19 bases between. CDR3 length equals 15 residues. Findings and caveats of the study: Presence/absence analyses treated sequencing depth as roughly uniform across donors. Rarity characterized most TCR sequences, yet some public TCRs appeared in many donors.

PCR involved 60 Vbeta and 13 Jbeta primers. Per the authors' pipeline: Later work found around 72 million unique TCR beta chains, with around 10 million shared. The table came from immunoSEQ multiplex PCR; TCRdb's copy has only in-frame clones and leaves some out. Clone size and the V and J calls come from that table; the DNA yielded D and trimming. The sample includes 70,000 to 90,000 clones, just over 70% of them seen just once. This receptor was obtained from a man in his sixties in good health and CMV-seropositive. The sequencing sample was made of PBMCs. The chain carries TRBV19 and TRBJ2-1; D is perhaps TRBD1 (6 bases). The CDR3 here is CASRNRDTVGNEQFF. DNA for the CDR3: TGTGCCAGTAGGAACCGGGACACCGTAGGTAATGAGCAGTTCTTC.